This TCR beta chain was captured in a study of Ad26.COV2.S vaccination and SARS-CoV-2 variants. Study overall: The authors gave Ad26.COV2.S intramuscularly, either once or twice 56 days apart.

This clone has only a few counts. Antigen: not known. Study-wide results and caveats: Reportedly, spike-specific CD8+ and CD4+ T cell responses achieved substantial breadth once vaccination had taken place. Those who received vaccine or placebo ended up with similar non-spike TCR breadth.

Assay: immunoSEQ multiplex PCR; the TCRdb copy retains only in-frame clones and omits some. This table has some 460,000 clones, 89% appearing once. Treatment denoted: roughly 19 received Ad26.COV2.S at low or high dose, single or two shots; 5 received placebo; per-sample allocation not given. It was on day 63 after the first vaccine or placebo injection that samples were taken. An Ad26 vector expressing Wuhan-strain SARS-CoV-2 spike served as the vaccine. This CDR3 region has 14 residues. Germline V lookup: CDR1 MDHEN, CDR2 SYDVKM. The V end was cut by 3 bases, the J end by 3 bases, with 12 bases between.

This receptor was obtained from a person between 18 and 65 years old who received the Ad26.COV2.S COVID-19 vaccine or a placebo. Source: peripheral blood, taken in a trial of Ad26.COV2.S vaccine versus placebo. The V call is TRBV28, the J call TRBJ2-7; D assignment may be TRBD1 or TRBD2 (6 bases each). The CDR3 DNA reads TGTGCCAGCAGTTTCACCGGGGGCAACTACGAGCAGTACTTC. The encoded protein is CASSFTGGNYEQYF.